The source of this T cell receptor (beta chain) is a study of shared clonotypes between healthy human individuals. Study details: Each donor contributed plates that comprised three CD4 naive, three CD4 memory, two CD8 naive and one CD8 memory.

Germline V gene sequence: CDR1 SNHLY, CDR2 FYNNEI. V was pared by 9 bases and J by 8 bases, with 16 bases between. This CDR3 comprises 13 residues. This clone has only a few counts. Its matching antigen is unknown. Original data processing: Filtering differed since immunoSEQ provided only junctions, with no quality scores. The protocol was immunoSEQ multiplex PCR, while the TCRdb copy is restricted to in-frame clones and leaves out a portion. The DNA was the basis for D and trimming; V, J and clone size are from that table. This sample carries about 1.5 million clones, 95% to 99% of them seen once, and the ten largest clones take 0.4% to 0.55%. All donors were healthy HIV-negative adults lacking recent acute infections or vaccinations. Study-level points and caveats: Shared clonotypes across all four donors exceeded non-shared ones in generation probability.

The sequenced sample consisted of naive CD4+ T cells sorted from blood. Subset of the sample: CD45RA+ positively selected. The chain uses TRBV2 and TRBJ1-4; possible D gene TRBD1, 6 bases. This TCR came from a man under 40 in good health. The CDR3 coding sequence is TGTGCCAGTGCCACAGGGACTTTGGAAAAACTGTTTTTT. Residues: CASATGTLEKLFF.